The entry below describes one TCR beta chain. These data are taken from a study of shared clonotypes between healthy human individuals. Per germline, CDR1 SGHRS and CDR2 YFSETQ. V shed 1 base and J shed 3 bases, with 11 bases lying between them. This CDR3 has 14 residues. Only in-frame clones appear in the TCRdb table, and some are missing; sequencing was by immunoSEQ multiplex PCR. Of roughly 2 million clones in the sample, 85% to 95% were seen once. This TCR derives from a man younger than 35 in good health. The chain couples TRBV5-1 to TRBJ2-7; no firm D call. The sequencing input was naive CD4+ T cells sorted from blood. Described subset: CD45RA+ positively selected. The CDR3 spells CASSLRTDHYEQYF. CDR3 coding DNA: TGCGCCAGCAGCTTGAGAACTGACCACTACGAGCAGTACTTC.